The 32 T cell receptor beta chains listed next were all sequenced from one sample in a study of cytomegalovirus exposure and HLA in healthy donors. Some clones are missing from TCRdb's copy, which holds only in-frame ones; the method was immunoSEQ multiplex PCR. The repertoire includes 80,000 or so clones, approximately 95% of them detected once, and nearly 0.7% sits in the top ten. The specimen was PBMCs. The receptors shown here come from a woman aged 18-29 years in good health and CMV-seronegative.

The chain joins TRBV4-1 to TRBJ2-7; 10 nucleotides agree with TRBD2. Looked up from germline, CDR1 is MGHRA and CDR2 is YSYEKL. V lost 1 base to trimming and J lost 0 bases; unmatched junction nucleotides: 0. CDR3 size: 15 residues. CDR3 residues: CASSQVAGGSYEQYF. CDR3 nucleotides: TGCGCCAGCAGCCAAGTAGCGGGAGGCTCCTACGAGCAGTACTTC.

This rearrangement joins TRBV5-6 to TRBJ2-7, with TRBD2 matching over 10 bases. The ends lost 4 bases at V and 2 bases at J; junction bases unmatched: 6. Per germline, CDR1 SGHDT and CDR2 YYEEEE. The CDR3 extends over 15 amino acids. The CDR3: CASSPGLADAYEQYF. In nucleotides, the CDR3 is TGTGCCAGCAGCCCCGGACTAGCGGACGCCTACGAGCAGTACTTC.

The chain links TRBV19 to TRBJ2-2; possible D gene TRBD1, 5 bases. CDR1 and CDR2 (germline): LNHDA, SQIVND (reference sequence). The CDR3 covers 15 residues. V was clipped by 5 bases and J by 4 bases, with 14 bases between them. Here the CDR3 DNA reads TGTGCCAGTAGTGGGGCGGTCCAGGTCACCGGGGAGCTGTTTTTT. This sequence encodes CASSGAVQVTGELFF.

V is TRBV25-1 and J is TRBJ2-1; D perhaps matches TRBD2 (5 bases). CDR1 and CDR2 from the germline V gene are MGHDK and SYGVNS. The CDR3 loop spans 14 amino acids. The germline V and J ends were trimmed by 6 bases and 0 bases, with 9 bases remaining between them. The DNA of the CDR3 is TGTGCCAGCAGCCCGGGGAGCTCCTACAATGAGCAGTTCTTC. Its protein product is CASSPGSSYNEQFF.

The gene calls are TRBV28 and TRBJ1-5, with D perhaps matching TRBD1 (6 bases). Trimming removed 1 base from V and 7 bases from J, with 11 bases in between. This CDR3 is built from 14 residues. The V gene's germline CDR1 is MDHEN and CDR2 SYDVKM. CDR3 amino acids: CASSLYAGGQPQHF. The DNA of the CDR3 is TGTGCCAGCAGTTTATATGCGGGGGGCCAGCCCCAGCATTTT. The whole variable domain, filled in from reference TRBV28 and TRBJ1-5, reads DVKVTQSSRYLVKRTGEKVFLECVQDMDHENMFWYRQDPGLGLRLIYFSYDVKMKEKGDIPEGYSVSREKKERFSLILESASTNQTSMYLCASSLYAGGQPQHFGDGTRLSIL.

The rearrangement uses TRBV18 and TRBJ1-1; 8 bases are a match to TRBD1. The CDR3 has 13 amino acids. The germline V gene encodes CDR1 KGHSH and CDR2 LQKENI. The J segment lost 1 base and the V segment lost 10 bases, leaving 5 bases of the junction unmatched. The CDR3, as DNA: TGTGCCACCTCGGACAGGGCGAACACTGAAGCTTTCTTT. Translating it yields CATSDRANTEAFF.

In DNA form, the CDR3 reads TGCGCCAGCAGCTTTAGACAGGGGAAGTCCTACGAGCAGTACTTC. As protein: CASSFRQGKSYEQYF. This chain uses TRBV5-1 with TRBJ2-7; 8 bases map to TRBD1. The CDR3 runs to 15 residues. Per germline, CDR1 SGHRS and CDR2 YFSETQ. V shed 2 bases and J 1 base; nucleotides not matched to a gene: 5.

The rearrangement links TRBV28 to TRBJ2-2; tentative D call: TRBD1 (5 bases). V lost 2 bases and J lost 7, with 8 bases in between. Germline V CDR1 and CDR2: MDHEN, SYDVKM. The CDR3 is 13 amino acids. This CDR3 reads CASSLQGIGELFF. The DNA of the CDR3 is TGTGCCAGCAGTTTACAGGGAATCGGGGAGCTGTTTTTT.

The chain couples TRBV28 to TRBJ2-7, with D possibly matching TRBD1 (6 bases). The CDR3 is 15 residues long. Germline V gene data show CDR1 as MDHEN and CDR2 as SYDVKM. The ends were cut back, 3 bases at V and 0 bases at J, with 12 bases in the middle. Here the CDR3 DNA reads TGTGCCAGCAGTTTCCCAGGGGACCCCTCCTACGAGCAGTACTTC. Amino acid sequence: CASSFPGDPSYEQYF.

V and J are TRBV2 and TRBJ2-2; D is ambiguous. Per germline, CDR1 SNHLY and CDR2 FYNNEI. Trimming pared 1 base from V and 6 bases from J, leaving 9 bases between. The CDR3 is 14 amino acids. CDR3 in DNA: TGTGCCAGCAGTGAAGGCCTGAGTGCCGGGGAGCTGTTTTTT. Translated, it gives CASSEGLSAGELFF.

The V and J genes are TRBV5-1 and TRBJ2-3, with 8 bases fitting TRBD1. CDR3 size: 16 residues. V shed 1 base, J shed 4 bases, and the junction held 8 bases outside the gene matches. Germline values: CDR1 SGHRS, CDR2 YFSETQ. The CDR3 DNA is TGCGCCAGCAGCTTGTACGGACAGGGTCCTGCAGATACGCAGTATTTT. Its protein is CASSLYGQGPADTQYF.

The J gene is TRBJ1-2, the V gene TRBV18, with 7 nucleotides matching TRBD1. Unmatched junction bases numbered 6, after V lost 2 bases and J lost 3 bases. The CDR3 covers 15 residues. From germline, CDR1 is KGHSH and CDR2 LQKENI. The chain's CDR3 is CASSPGSGGYYGYTF. DNA of the CDR3: TGTGCCAGCTCACCAGGATCAGGGGGGTACTATGGCTACACCTTC.

This sequence joins TRBV5-3 and TRBJ1-2; D is possibly TRBD1 (5 bases). TRBV5-3 is an ORF, with its function uncertain. This CDR3 has 18 residues. With 1 base removed from V and 4 bases from J, the gap between germline ends came to 23 bases. The CDR3 sequence is CARSLSGRQPRDCYGYTF. The CDR3 region has the DNA TGTGCCAGAAGCTTGTCGGGCCGACAGCCCCGGGACTGCTATGGCTACACCTTC.

V is TRBV25-1 and J is TRBJ2-1; 9 nucleotides agree with TRBD2. V trimming: 8 bases; J trimming: 9 bases; junction bases outside the gene matches: 11. The CDR3 spans 14 residues. Germline V gives CDR1 MGHDK, CDR2 SYGVNS. CDR3 in DNA: TGTGCCAGCTCCTTAGCGGGAGTGGGGGGTGAGCAGTTCTTC. This encodes CASSLAGVGGEQFF.

This rearrangement joins TRBV5-4 to TRBJ1-2, with a weak D call TRBD1 (5 bases). The ends were cut back, 4 bases at V and 2 bases at J, with 12 bases in the middle. Germline CDR1 is SGHNT and CDR2 is YYREEE (reference sequence). The CDR3 covers 14 residues. The CDR3 protein is CASSLYKGNYGYTF. The CDR3 DNA reads as TGTGCCAGCAGCCTTTATAAGGGGAACTATGGCTACACCTTC.

The gene calls are TRBV5-1 and TRBJ2-4; 9 bases align to TRBD1. The germline CDR1 and CDR2 sequences are SGHRS and YFSETQ. The CDR3 covers 15 residues. J was trimmed by 8 bases and V by 2 bases; bases with no gene match: 8. In DNA form, the CDR3 reads TGCGCCAGCAGCTTACAGGGGGCGGGCCTGGACATTCAGTACTTC. This translates into CASSLQGAGLDIQYF.

The V call is TRBV7-6, the J call TRBJ2-7; no clear D. This CDR3 is 14 amino acids long. Trimming cost V 5 bases and J 1 base, with 12 bases left between them. Per the germline V gene, CDR1 is SGHVS and CDR2 is FNYEAQ. The DNA for the CDR3 is TGTGCCAGCAGCCCTGAAGAGGCTTCCTACGAGCAGTACTTC. Protein product: CASSPEEASYEQYF.

This chain uses TRBV19 with TRBJ1-3; perhaps TRBD1 as D (5 bases). Trimming shortened V by 2 bases and J by 0 bases, and 14 bases separated the two germline ends. CDR3 length: 17 amino acids. Germline values: CDR1 LNHDA, CDR2 SQIVND (reference sequence). CDR3 coding DNA: TGTGCCAGTAGTATAACGGGGGGGACCGTCTCTGGAAACACCATATATTTT. As protein: CASSITGGTVSGNTIYF.

The table lists this clone with a count of one. The gene calls are TRBV10-3 and TRBJ2-1; TRBD1 matches 10 bases. The CDR3 has 15 amino acids. V lost 5 bases and J lost 4; bases outside the gene matches: 5. Germline V CDR1 and CDR2: ENHRY, SYGVKD. CDR3: CAISRTGGMYNEQFF. The CDR3 DNA is TGTGCCATCAGTCGGACAGGGGGAATGTACAATGAGCAGTTCTTC.

The genes are TRBV7-8 and TRBJ1-5, with 10 bases identical to TRBD1. The CDR3 contains 18 residues. Germline CDR1 reads SGHVS; CDR2 reads FQNEAQ. Germline trimming cut 1 base from V and 2 bases from J; bases unmatched to any gene: 8. The CDR3 reads CASSLEGQGYSGNQPQHF. CDR3 sequence (DNA): TGTGCCAGCAGCTTAGAGGGACAGGGGTATTCTGGCAATCAGCCCCAGCATTTT.

The V and J genes are TRBV27 and TRBJ1-1; a possible D gene is TRBD1 (6 bases). Germline CDR1 is MNHEY and CDR2 is SMNVEV (reference sequence). V lost 10 bases and J lost 0, with 12 bases in between. The CDR3 runs 13 residues. As DNA, the CDR3 is TGTGCCACCGGCAGGGGCATGAACACTGAAGCTTTCTTT. Protein: CATGRGMNTEAFF.

The chain links TRBV11-2 to TRBJ2-7, with TRBD2 matching over 13 bases. V dropped 6 bases and J dropped 7; count of bases not matched to a gene: 6. Germline V lookup: CDR1 SGHAT, CDR2 FQNNGV. The CDR3 contains 14 residues. The CDR3 sequence is CASSGLAGAGEQYF. The CDR3 nucleotides read TGTGCCAGCAGTGGACTAGCGGGAGCGGGTGAGCAGTACTTC.

The chain carries TRBV4-3 and TRBJ2-1; 8 bases map to TRBD2. This CDR3 has 15 amino acids. J was trimmed by 3 bases and V by 1 base; bases with no gene match: 2. Germline V gives CDR1 LGHNA, CDR2 YSLEER. CDR3 loop: CASSQGLAGYNEQFF. The CDR3 DNA reads TGCGCCAGCAGCCAAGGGCTAGCGGGCTACAATGAGCAGTTCTTC.

The J gene is TRBJ2-1, the V gene TRBV7-2, with 10 bases matching TRBD2. J gave up 7 bases and V 1 base, and 7 bases lay outside the gene matches. From germline, CDR1 is SGHTA and CDR2 FQGNSA. The CDR3 runs to 16 residues. Written as DNA, the CDR3 is TGTGCCAGCAGCTTAGTCTCCGGACTAGCGGTAAATGAGCAGTTCTTC. Residues: CASSLVSGLAVNEQFF.

The genes are TRBV9 and TRBJ2-3, with TRBD2 identical over 8 bases. The CDR3 sequence is 17 residues long. Germline V lookup: CDR1 SGDLS, CDR2 YYNGEE. Trimming removed 2 bases from V and 3 bases from J; junction bases left unmatched: 11. The CDR3 loop reads CASSVMSGGRNTDTQYF. CDR3 DNA sequence: TGTGCCAGCAGCGTCATGAGCGGCGGGAGGAATACAGATACGCAGTATTTT.

V is TRBV9 and J is TRBJ2-7; D might be TRBD2 (6 bases). The germline gives CDR1 SGDLS, CDR2 YYNGEE. The CDR3 spans 14 residues. V lost 0 bases to trimming and J lost 4 bases, with 11 bases between them. The CDR3 protein is CASSVGDSSYEQYF. Written as DNA, the CDR3 is TGTGCCAGCAGCGTAGGGGACTCCTCGTACGAGCAGTACTTC.

In this sample, this clone turned up once. The chain joins TRBV2 to TRBJ2-7; TRBD2 is a possible D gene (5 bases). V dropped 7 bases and J dropped 5 bases, with 15 bases sitting between them. CDR1 is SNHLY, CDR2 FYNNEI, per germline. The CDR3 is 13 amino acids. CDR3 residues: CASTWEFEDEQYF. The CDR3 region has the DNA TGTGCCAGCACCTGGGAGTTCGAAGACGAGCAGTACTTC.

The gene calls are TRBV25-1 and TRBJ2-5; no reliable D call. There are 14 residues in the CDR3. Trimming took off 2 bases at V and 5 bases at J, with 12 bases between the two ends. Germline values: CDR1 MGHDK, CDR2 SYGVNS. The CDR3 is CASSETGPGETQYF. The CDR3 DNA sequence: TGTGCCAGCAGTGAAACGGGTCCCGGGGAGACCCAGTACTTC.

The V gene is TRBV6-6, the J gene TRBJ2-2, with D tentatively TRBD1 (5 bases). CDR1 and CDR2 (germline): MNHNY, SVGAGI (reference sequence). Trimming took off 2 bases at V and 6 bases at J, with 13 bases between the two ends. This CDR3 has 15 amino acids. Written as DNA, the CDR3 is TGTGCCAGCAGTTACAGCAGGGTAACGGCCGGGGAGCTGTTTTTT. Translation: CASSYSRVTAGELFF.

The CDR3: CSVREVENQPQHF. CDR3 bases: TGCAGCGTCAGGGAAGTCGAGAATCAGCCCCAGCATTTT. This chain joins TRBV29-1 and TRBJ1-5; tentative D call: TRBD1 (5 bases). Trimming removed 6 bases at V and 4 bases at J, with 13 bases between. This CDR3 has 13 residues. Per the germline V gene, CDR1 is SQVTM and CDR2 is ANQGSEA.

The J gene is TRBJ1-4, the V gene TRBV4-3; tentatively, D is TRBD1 (6 bases). The germline V and J ends were trimmed by 4 bases and 2 bases, with 8 bases remaining between them. The germline CDR1 and CDR2 sequences are LGHNA and YSLEER. This CDR3 is built from 14 residues. As DNA, the CDR3 is TGCGCCAGCAGCCCCGACAGGACTAATGAAAAACTGTTTTTT. This codes for CASSPDRTNEKLFF.

This CDR3 reads CASSYSEDTQYF. The CDR3 coding sequence is TGTGCCAGCAGTTATTCAGAAGATACGCAGTATTTT. The chain recombines TRBV6-6 with TRBJ2-3; no clear D gene. This CDR3 spans 12 amino acids. Germline CDR1 reads MNHNY; CDR2 reads SVGAGI (reference sequence). V was trimmed by 3 bases and J by 5 bases, leaving 6 bases between them.